The 18 T cell receptor beta chains below come from one sample, sequenced in a study of blood T cell repertoires in COVID-19. Sequenced by immunoSEQ multiplex PCR; TCRdb stores in-frame clones only, minus some. The data hold 90,000 to 130,000 clones, with 87% observed a single time. Specimen: peripheral blood. Receptors were obtained from a human donor in a cohort sampled during active COVID-19.

The rearrangement uses TRBV19 and TRBJ2-7; D perhaps matches TRBD1 (5 bases). CDR3 length equals 15 residues. The germline gives CDR1 LNHDA, CDR2 SQIVND (reference sequence). Trimming removed 1 base from V and 3 bases from J, with 13 bases in between. CDR3 amino acids: CASSIAAVQVYEQYF. The DNA for the CDR3 is TGTGCCAGTAGTATAGCGGCGGTACAGGTCTACGAGCAGTACTTC. Full variable domain (outside the CDR3, taken from reference TRBV19 and TRBJ2-7): DGGITQSPKYLFRKEGQNVTLSCEQNLNHDAMYWYRQDPGQGLRLIYYSQIVNDFQKGDIAEGYSVSREKKESFPLTVTSAQKNPTAFYLCASSIAAVQVYEQYFGPGTRLTVT.

The V call is TRBV6-6, the J call TRBJ1-1, with no clear D. CDR3 size: 13 residues. Trimming removed 6 bases from V and 1 base from J, with 9 bases in between. CDR1 is MNHNY, CDR2 SVGAGI, per germline (reference sequence). CDR3 DNA sequence: TGTGCCAGCAGGCCCACCGGGAACACTGAAGCTTTCTTT. It is translated as CASRPTGNTEAFF.

The CDR3, as DNA: TGCGCCAGCAGCTTGGGGACAGAGAATCAGCCCCAGCATTTT. It yields the protein CASSLGTENQPQHF. The chain has TRBV5-1 and TRBJ1-5; weak D call: TRBD1 (6 bases). Germline CDR1 SGHRS, CDR2 YFSETQ. V was cut by 0 bases and J by 4 bases, with 8 bases left in between. This CDR3 has 14 residues.

The V gene is TRBV6-5, the J gene TRBJ2-3, with 11 bases lining up with TRBD1. Germline V gives CDR1 MNHEY, CDR2 SVGAGI. J lost 6 bases, V lost 4 bases, and 6 bases had no gene match. CDR3 length equals 15 residues. CDR3 region: CASSLGQGVGDTQYF. The CDR3 DNA follows: TGTGCCAGCAGTTTGGGACAGGGGGTCGGGGATACGCAGTATTTT.

The chain uses TRBV9 and TRBJ2-7, with 11 bases aligning to TRBD2. The V and J ends lost 2 bases and 1 base, in that order; junction bases with no gene match: 2. The CDR3 has 15 amino acids. CDR1 and CDR2 from the germline V gene are SGDLS and YYNGEE. The CDR3 DNA reads TGTGCCAGCAGCGTCGCTAGCGGGAGGTCCTACGAGCAGTACTTC. It specifies CASSVASGRSYEQYF.

The chain uses TRBV28 and TRBJ1-6; possible D gene TRBD1, 5 bases. Germline CDR1 MDHEN, CDR2 SYDVKM. The CDR3 loop spans 12 amino acids. V lost 11 bases and J 7 bases, leaving 12 bases between the germline ends. The CDR3 spells CAYRGGNSPLHF. The CDR3 DNA reads TGTGCCTATAGGGGAGGGAATTCACCCCTCCACTTT.

V usage is TRBV4-3 and J usage is TRBJ1-4, with 10 bases fitting TRBD1. Germline CDR1 is LGHNA and CDR2 is YSLEER. The length of the CDR3 is 18 residues. The ends lost 0 bases at V and 6 bases at J; junction bases unmatched: 10. CDR3 protein: CASSQDDEPGQGHEKLFF. CDR3 sequence (DNA): TGCGCCAGCAGCCAAGATGACGAACCGGGACAGGGGCATGAAAAACTGTTTTTT.

V is TRBV5-6 and J is TRBJ2-2, with TRBD2 as a possible D gene (5 bases). The CDR3 covers 15 residues. Germline lookup yields CDR1 SGHDT and CDR2 YYEEEE. Between the trimmed V and J ends, which lost 4 bases and 1 base, there was a span of 11 bases. The CDR3 spells CASSLFRENTGELFF. For the CDR3, the DNA is TGTGCCAGCAGCCTCTTTCGGGAGAACACCGGGGAGCTGTTTTTT.

The chain recombines TRBV5-4 with TRBJ2-7; the match to TRBD2 covers 7 bases. The CDR3 extends over 14 amino acids. With 0 bases clipped from V and 3 bases from J, the junction kept 3 bases outside the gene matches. Germline CDR1 SGHNT, CDR2 YYREEE (reference sequence). The CDR3 region has the DNA TGTGCCAGCAGCTTGGAGGGAGGGATCTACGAGCAGTACTTC. It is translated as CASSLEGGIYEQYF.

This clone was seen once. This rearrangement joins TRBV9 to TRBJ2-2, with D possibly being TRBD2 (5 bases). The CDR3 spans 14 residues. The germline CDR1 and CDR2 sequences are SGDLS and YYNGEE. The V end lost 0 bases, the J end lost 8 bases, and 11 bases lay between the germline ends. This CDR3 reads CASSVGTTGGELFF. The CDR3 DNA follows: TGTGCCAGCAGCGTAGGGACCACGGGGGGGGAGCTGTTTTTT. Full variable domain (missing parts from reference TRBV9 and TRBJ2-2): DSGVTQTPKHLITATGQRVTLRCSPRSGDLSVYWYQQSLDQGLQFLIQYYNGEERAKGNILERFSAQQFPDLHSELNLSSLELGDSALYFCASSVGTTGGELFFGEGSRLTVL.

This clone appeared a single time. V and J are TRBV7-9 and TRBJ2-3; weak D call: TRBD1 (5 bases). V shed 5 bases and J shed 6 bases, with 12 bases lying between them. Germline CDR1 SEHNR, CDR2 FQNEAQ (reference sequence). This CDR3 region has 13 residues. This chain's CDR3 is CASSRMSGDTQYF. CDR3 nucleotides: TGTGCCAGCAGCCGCATGTCAGGGGATACGCAGTATTTT.

J is TRBJ1-2 and V is TRBV15; D gene ambiguous. Germline V lookup: CDR1 LNHNV, CDR2 YYDKDF (reference sequence). The CDR3 sequence is 14 residues long. Trimming cost V 0 bases and J 2 bases, with 7 bases left between them. The CDR3 is CATSRDLQNYGYTF. The CDR3 DNA is TGTGCCACCAGCAGAGACCTGCAGAACTATGGCTACACCTTC.

The V gene is TRBV19, the J gene TRBJ2-3, with 11 positions matching TRBD2. The CDR3 runs 18 residues. Losses at the gene ends were 3 bases for V and 3 bases for J; bases not matched to a gene: 11. Germline CDR1 and CDR2: LNHDA and SQIVND (reference sequence). CDR3 protein: CASSMRVRGLAVTDTQYF. CDR3 bases: TGTGCCAGTAGTATGAGAGTTAGGGGACTAGCGGTGACAGATACGCAGTATTTT. Using reference TRBV19 and TRBJ2-3 for the parts outside the CDR3, the full variable domain is DGGITQSPKYLFRKEGQNVTLSCEQNLNHDAMYWYRQDPGQGLRLIYYSQIVNDFQKGDIAEGYSVSREKKESFPLTVTSAQKNPTAFYLCASSMRVRGLAVTDTQYFGPGTRLTVL.

The chain recombines TRBV20-1 with TRBJ2-7; weak D call: TRBD2 (5 bases). Between the trimmed V and J ends, which lost 6 bases and 6 bases, there was a span of 12 bases. Germline loops: CDR1 DFQATT, CDR2 SNEGSKA (reference sequence). The length of the CDR3 is 11 residues. In DNA form, the CDR3 reads TGCAGTGCCTCTAGCTTGACCGAGCAGTACTTC. Encoded protein: CSASSLTEQYF.

The CDR3 DNA sequence: TGTGCCAGTAGTCCCCGGAGGCGAGATACTGAAGCTTTCTTT. It codes for CASSPRRRDTEAFF. The chain joins TRBV19 to TRBJ1-1; D gene unclear. There are 14 residues in the CDR3. From germline, CDR1 is LNHDA and CDR2 SQIVND (reference sequence). The V end was cut by 5 bases, the J end by 5 bases, with 15 bases between.

The V gene is TRBV9, the J gene TRBJ2-1; 8 bases are shared with TRBD2. Germline V gene data show CDR1 as SGDLS and CDR2 as YYNGEE. J lost 2 bases, V lost 1 base, and 8 bases had no gene match. The CDR3 runs 17 residues. DNA for the CDR3: TGTGCCAGCAGCGTAAGAGACGGACTAGCCACCTACAATGAGCAGTTCTTC. Amino acid sequence: CASSVRDGLATYNEQFF.

The chain combines TRBV24-1 with TRBJ2-1, with 10 bases fitting TRBD1. Trimming cost V 5 bases and J 12 bases; bases outside gene matches: 6. From germline, CDR1 is KGHDR and CDR2 SFDVKD. This CDR3 is built from 13 residues. The CDR3 here is CATSGPDRGAQFF. For the CDR3, the DNA is TGTGCCACCAGTGGCCCGGACAGGGGGGCGCAGTTCTTC.

The chain uses TRBV12-3 or TRBV12-4 and TRBJ1-2; 7 bases align to TRBD1. Unmatched junction bases numbered 0, after V lost 3 bases and J lost 2 bases. This CDR3 comprises 13 residues. The CDR3 bases are TGTGCCAGCAGTTTGGGACAGAACTATGGCTACACCTTC. Amino acids: CASSLGQNYGYTF.